Shown below are 25 T cell receptor beta chains from a single sample sequenced in a study of blood T cells in healthy people across ages. A second about 7 to 11 cycle PCR used barcoded and J-beta primers. One entry per CDR3 protein results from TCRdb running MiXCR on the 5' RACE reads. The top ten hold around 25% of the sample, which has 580,000 or so distinct CDR3 sequences, 45% to 55% seen once. The sample was blood. These TCRs come from a man at least 80 years old in good health.

The chain has TRBV30 and TRBJ2-3; D gene uncertain. The CDR3 is 13 amino acids. Germline V lookup: CDR1 GTSNPN, CDR2 SVGIG (reference sequence). Trimming pared 8 bases from V and 8 bases from J, leaving 20 bases between. This CDR3 reads CASSRTTLGTQYF. In nucleotides, the CDR3 is TGTGCCAGCTCACGGACCACCCTTGGTACGCAGTATTTT. Based on the CDR3 plus reference TRBV30 and TRBJ2-3, the full variable domain is SQTIHQWPATLVQPVGSPLSLECTVEGTSNPNLYWYRQAAGRGLQLLFYSVGIGQISSEVPQNLSASRPQDRQFILSSKKLLLSDSGFYLCASSRTTLGTQYFGPGTRLTVL.

The chain uses TRBV9 and TRBJ2-3, with D possibly matching TRBD2 (5 bases). The CDR3 extends over 15 amino acids. Trimming pared 4 bases from V and 5 bases from J, leaving 17 bases between. Per the germline V gene, CDR1 is SGDLS and CDR2 is YYNGEE. The CDR3 loop is CASSPQSGAGDTQYF. CDR3 coding DNA: TGTGCCAGCAGCCCCCAAAGCGGCGCGGGAGATACGCAGTATTTT.

In this sample, this clonotype turned up a few times. This chain joins TRBV7-2 and TRBJ2-4; 8 positions agree with TRBD2. Looked up from germline, CDR1 is SGHTA and CDR2 is FQGNSA. The CDR3 is made up of 13 amino acids. The ends lost 4 bases at V and 9 bases at J; junction bases unmatched: 5. The CDR3 bases are TGTGCCAGCAGCTATGCCCGGGAGGGCATTCAGTACTTC. It codes for CASSYAREGIQYF.

The rearrangement joins TRBV20-1 to TRBJ2-1, with TRBD1 matching over 10 bases. The length of the CDR3 is 13 residues. V shed 6 bases, J shed 7 bases, and the junction held 6 bases outside the gene matches. Germline assignment: CDR1 DFQATT and CDR2 SNEGSKA (reference sequence). The chain's CDR3 is CSAGTGVRNEQFF. The DNA for the CDR3 is TGCAGTGCCGGGACAGGGGTAAGGAATGAGCAGTTCTTC.

The chain combines TRBV14 with TRBJ2-1; unclear D gene. This CDR3 is 15 amino acids long. The germline V gene has CDR1 SGHDN and CDR2 FVKESK. V dropped 0 bases and J dropped 3 bases, with 9 bases sitting between them. The CDR3 region has the DNA TGTGCCAGCAGCCAAGATATTGGCTACTACAATGAGCAGTTCTTC. The encoded protein is CASSQDIGYYNEQFF.

The rearrangement uses TRBV24-1 and TRBJ2-3, with TRBD2 matching over 9 bases. This CDR3 contains 15 residues. The J segment lost 6 bases and the V segment lost 3 bases, leaving 6 bases of the junction unmatched. Germline loops: CDR1 KGHDR, CDR2 SFDVKD. The CDR3 DNA reads as TGTGCCACCAGTGATGAGGCGGGAGGGGCGGATACGCAGTATTTT. Its translation: CATSDEAGGADTQYF.

This chain uses TRBV29-1 with TRBJ2-1, with 7 bases that match TRBD2. Germline lookup yields CDR1 SQVTM and CDR2 ANQGSEA. V gave up 3 bases and J gave up 8 bases; unmatched junction bases: 4. The CDR3 contains 12 residues. CDR3: CSVEGGGDEQFF. The CDR3 DNA sequence: TGCAGCGTTGAGGGGGGAGGGGATGAGCAGTTCTTC.

This clonotype was seen only a few times. V and J are TRBV9 and TRBJ1-1, with 8 bases that match TRBD1. Trimming at V came to 1 base and at J to 5 bases, leaving 7 bases not matched to a gene. CDR3 length equals 15 residues. Per germline, CDR1 SGDLS and CDR2 YYNGEE. As DNA, the CDR3 is TGTGCCAGCAGCGTATCCGGGACAGGCGGTACTGAAGCTTTCTTT. Encoded protein: CASSVSGTGGTEAFF. The full variable domain, completed using reference TRBV9 and TRBJ1-1, is DSGVTQTPKHLITATGQRVTLRCSPRSGDLSVYWYQQSLDQGLQFLIQYYNGEERAKGNILERFSAQQFPDLHSELNLSSLELGDSALYFCASSVSGTGGTEAFFGQGTRLTVV.

The chain uses TRBV20-1 and TRBJ1-2; no firm D call. The germline V gene encodes CDR1 DFQATT and CDR2 SNEGSKA (reference sequence). V was pared by 0 bases and J by 6 bases, with 11 bases between. The CDR3 sequence is 13 residues long. In nucleotides, the CDR3 is TGCAGTGCTAGAGATGGAGTTAATCATGGCTACACCTTC. Protein sequence: CSARDGVNHGYTF.

Notes on this clonotype: One end of the junction varies from germline; a read error may be responsible. The CDR3 spells CGSKRDSRYSNQPQHF. In DNA, the CDR3 is TGTGGCAGCAAGAGGGACAGTAGATATAGCAATCAGCCCCAGCATTTT. This chain connects TRBV6-9 to TRBJ1-5, with 7 positions matching TRBD1. Germline assignment: CDR1 MNHGY and CDR2 SVAAGI. This CDR3 has 16 residues.

The V gene is TRBV7-8, the J gene TRBJ1-3, with 7 bases identical to TRBD1. The junction had 13 bases not matched to a gene; V was cut back by 5 bases and J by 0 bases. The CDR3 is made up of 18 amino acids. Looked up from germline, CDR1 is SGHVS and CDR2 is FQNEAQ. CDR3 sequence (DNA): TGTGCCAGCAGCCCTGGACCGGGACAGCCGCCCTCTGGAAACACCATATATTTT. Translation: CASSPGPGQPPSGNTIYF.

V and J are TRBV20-1 and TRBJ2-2; weak D call: TRBD2 (6 bases). The V end lost 0 bases, the J end lost 2 bases, and 10 bases lay between the germline ends. Germline CDR1 and CDR2: DFQATT and SNEGSKA (reference sequence). The CDR3 is 15 amino acids. CDR3 sequence: CSARDWAGNTGELFF. CDR3 nucleotides: TGCAGTGCTAGAGATTGGGCGGGAAACACCGGGGAGCTGTTTTTT.

This sequence joins TRBV25-1 and TRBJ2-3; no clear D. Looked up from germline, CDR1 is MGHDK and CDR2 is SYGVNS. Trimming took off 2 bases at V and 2 bases at J, with 5 bases between the two ends. The CDR3 has 13 residues. The chain's CDR3 is CASSERNTDTQYF. Written as DNA, the CDR3 is TGTGCCAGCAGTGAACGGAACACAGATACGCAGTATTTT.

The chain is built from TRBV6-5 and TRBJ1-2, with a possible D match to TRBD1 (5 bases). The CDR3 runs 13 residues. Germline CDR1 MNHEY, CDR2 SVGAGI. Trimming stripped 6 bases from V and 2 bases from J, with 10 bases between. The CDR3: CASSKDKNYGYTF. CDR3 DNA: TGTGCCAGCAGCAAGGACAAGAACTATGGCTACACCTTC.

This clonotype was counted once. V and J are TRBV13 and TRBJ2-5; TRBD2 agrees at 8 bases. The trim removed 1 base at V and 4 bases at J, leaving 5 bases unmatched. The CDR3 is 15 residues long. Germline lookup yields CDR1 PRHDT and CDR2 FYEKMQ (reference sequence). The CDR3 reads CASSLAGGVAETQYF. CDR3 nucleotide sequence: TGTGCCAGCAGCTTAGCGGGAGGGGTGGCAGAGACCCAGTACTTC.

V and J are TRBV20-1 and TRBJ2-3; the match to TRBD2 covers 8 bases. V dropped 3 bases and J dropped 5; count of bases not matched to a gene: 13. This CDR3 is built from 16 residues. The germline V gene has CDR1 DFQATT and CDR2 SNEGSKA (reference sequence). This CDR3 reads CSASSPLSGKQDTQYF. The CDR3 DNA reads as TGCAGTGCTAGTTCCCCCCTTAGCGGGAAACAAGATACGCAGTATTTT.

A few counts support this clonotype. The rearrangement links TRBV7-2 to TRBJ1-5; no reliable D call. V was cut by 1 base and J by 1 base, with 5 bases left in between. CDR3 length: 14 residues. CDR1 is SGHTA, CDR2 FQGNSA, per germline. In nucleotides, the CDR3 is TGTGCCAGCAGCTTAGTGGGGAGCAATCAGCCCCAGCATTTT. Residues: CASSLVGSNQPQHF.

Worth noting for this clonotype: This could be a read error, since a much larger clone is one nucleotide away. The chain joins TRBV6-6 to TRBJ2-5; possibly TRBD1 for D (5 bases). The CDR3 has 13 residues. Germline loops: CDR1 MNHNY, CDR2 SVGAGI (reference sequence). Trimming shortened V by 6 bases and J by 11 bases, and 19 bases separated the two germline ends. CDR3 DNA sequence: TGTGCCAGCAGGGGGCCAGGGTACAATGAGCAGTACTTC. Its translation is CASRGPGYNEQYF.

This clonotype has only a few counts. The chain combines TRBV20-1 with TRBJ2-3; TRBD1 matches at 7 bases. Germline trimming cut 0 bases from V and 1 base from J; bases unmatched to any gene: 4. The CDR3 has 15 amino acids. Looked up from germline, CDR1 is DFQATT and CDR2 is SNEGSKA (reference sequence). CDR3 region: CSARDVQGGTDTQYF. The CDR3 DNA is TGCAGTGCTAGAGATGTCCAGGGGGGCACAGATACGCAGTATTTT.

Of note for this clonotype: A much larger clone sits a single nucleotide away, making a read error possible. The rearrangement joins TRBV5-1 to TRBJ2-5; TRBD1 is a possible D gene (5 bases). The DNA end is a closer match to TRBJ2-1, so the J assignment may be wrong. Germline V gene lookup returns CDR1 SGHRS and CDR2 YFSETQ. The length of the CDR3 is 15 residues. Here the CDR3 DNA reads TGCGCCAGCAGCTTTCAGGGAAATCCGCAAGAGACCCAGTTCTTC. This codes for CASSFQGNPQETQFF.

CDR3 DNA sequence: TGTGCCACCTTTCCCGGGGAGCTGTTTTTT. Residues: CATFPGELFF. The J gene is TRBJ2-2, the V gene TRBV15, with D hard to call. This CDR3 has 10 residues. V lost 8 bases to trimming and J lost 6 bases, with 4 bases between them. The V gene's germline CDR1 is LNHNV and CDR2 YYDKDF (reference sequence). Looking up the rest from reference TRBV15 and TRBJ2-2 gives the full variable domain: DAMVIQNPRYQVTQFGKPVTLSCSQTLNHNVMYWYQQKSSQAPKLLFHYYDKDFNNEADTPDNFQSRRPNTSFCFLDIRSPGLGDTAMYLCATFPGELFFGEGSRLTVL.

The chain carries TRBV12-3 or TRBV12-4 and TRBJ1-2, with D unclear. The CDR3 spans 15 residues. Trimming shortened V by 5 bases and J by 5 bases, and 18 bases separated the two germline ends. Here the CDR3 reads CASSRLDGPFYGYTF. The CDR3 bases are TGTGCCAGCAGTCGCTTGGACGGACCCTTTTATGGCTACACCTTC.

A word on this clonotype: A much larger clone differs by one base, so this may be a read error. The rearrangement joins TRBV7-9 to TRBJ2-5; TRBD1 matches 11 bases. The J call may be incorrect, as the DNA end agrees better with TRBJ2-7. CDR3 size: 15 residues. Germline V lookup: CDR1 SEHNR, CDR2 FQNEAQ (reference sequence). This chain's CDR3 is CTSSPTGQGAYEQYF. The DNA of the CDR3 is TGTACCAGCAGCCCCACGGGACAGGGGGCCTACGAGCAGTACTTC.

With regard to this clonotype: At one end the junction does not follow the germline gene, possibly because of a read error. The V and J genes are TRBV7-9 and TRBJ1-6, with TRBD1 identical over 8 bases. The germline V gene has CDR1 SEHNR and CDR2 FQNEAQ (reference sequence). The CDR3 length is 15 residues. The CDR3 sequence: CTSSPPGQEDSPLHF. In DNA form, the CDR3 reads TGTACCAGCAGCCCCCCGGGACAGGAAGACTCACCCCTCCACTTT.

The J gene is TRBJ2-3, the V gene TRBV20-1, with D possibly TRBD2 on 5 matching bases. The CDR3 spans 13 residues. Germline assignment: CDR1 DFQATT and CDR2 SNEGSKA (reference sequence). Trimming removed 4 bases at V and 2 bases at J, with 10 bases between. CDR3 DNA sequence: TGCAGTGCTATGTCGGAGGACACAGATACGCAGTATTTT. This codes for CSAMSEDTDTQYF.